One sample yielded the 25 T cell receptor beta chains listed below, sequenced in a study of shared T cell receptors in the human thymus. Here immunoSEQ multiplex PCR was the method, and the copy in TCRdb shows in-frame clones only, minus some. Of about 660,000 clones listed, approximately 88% were seen once; the top ten hold 0.0095% to 0.011%. The same sample was also studied in work on human thymus T cells.

Specimen: thymocytes. The receptors were gathered from a boy under two years old with a congenital heart defect.

The V call is TRBV15, the J call TRBJ2-3; 7 bases line up with TRBD2. J lost 0 bases, V lost 3 bases, and 9 bases had no gene match. In germline, CDR1 is LNHNV, CDR2 YYDKDF (reference sequence). The CDR3 totals 17 residues. CDR3 region: CATSSSSGGFSTDTQYF. Written as DNA, the CDR3 is TGTGCCACCAGCAGTTCTAGCGGAGGGTTTAGCACAGATACGCAGTATTTT. Full variable domain (rest looked up from reference TRBV15 and TRBJ2-3): DAMVIQNPRYQVTQFGKPVTLSCSQTLNHNVMYWYQQKSSQAPKLLFHYYDKDFNNEADTPDNFQSRRPNTSFCFLDIRSPGLGDTAMYLCATSSSSGGFSTDTQYFGPGTRLTVL.

This chain uses TRBV15 with TRBJ2-1; 14 nucleotides line up with TRBD2. Trimming removed 1 base from V and 9 bases from J; junction bases left unmatched: 8. The CDR3 consists of 17 residues. CDR1 and CDR2 from the germline V gene are LNHNV and YYDKDF (reference sequence). This CDR3 is CATSRGTGTSGSCEQFF. In DNA, the CDR3 is TGTGCCACCAGCAGAGGGACCGGGACTAGCGGGAGCTGTGAGCAGTTCTTC. Based on the CDR3 plus reference TRBV15 and TRBJ2-1, the full variable domain is DAMVIQNPRYQVTQFGKPVTLSCSQTLNHNVMYWYQQKSSQAPKLLFHYYDKDFNNEADTPDNFQSRRPNTSFCFLDIRSPGLGDTAMYLCATSRGTGTSGSCEQFFGPGTRLTVL.

The chain uses TRBV7-9 and TRBJ2-2; 10 positions agree with TRBD2. Germline values: CDR1 SEHNR, CDR2 FQNEAQ (reference sequence). V lost 5 bases, J lost 11 bases, and 23 bases stayed unmatched. The CDR3 has 19 residues. The CDR3 here is CASSTGQLSSRSGGVELFF. CDR3 coding DNA: TGTGCCAGCAGCACCGGACAGCTTTCTTCCAGGAGCGGGGGGGTCGAGCTGTTTTTT.

The chain recombines TRBV27 with TRBJ2-3; 8 bases line up with TRBD2. Unmatched junction bases numbered 1, after V lost 2 bases and J lost 3 bases. The CDR3 is 14 amino acids. The germline V gene encodes CDR1 MNHEY and CDR2 SMNVEV (reference sequence). For the CDR3, the DNA is TGTGCCAGCAGTTTAGCGGGAGGTACAGATACGCAGTATTTT. It is translated as CASSLAGGTDTQYF.

J is TRBJ2-1 and V is TRBV5-6, with a possible D match to TRBD2 (5 bases). CDR1 SGHDT and CDR2 YYEEEE come from the germline V gene. The CDR3 covers 12 residues. The V end lost 0 bases, the J end lost 7 bases, and 5 bases lay between the germline ends. The chain's CDR3 is CASSLAGNEQFF. The CDR3 DNA is TGTGCCAGCAGCTTGGCGGGAAATGAGCAGTTCTTC.

The rearrangement links TRBV6-5 to TRBJ2-1; no definite D call. Germline V gives CDR1 MNHEY, CDR2 SVGAGI. V lost 2 bases, J lost 1 base, and 12 bases lay in between. The CDR3 sequence is 16 residues long. The CDR3 DNA is TGTGCCAGCAGTTACACTGGCGGAATGTCCTACAATGAGCAGTTCTTC. It yields the protein CASSYTGGMSYNEQFF.

V usage is TRBV20-1 and J usage is TRBJ2-1; D is ambiguous. Germline CDR1 and CDR2: DFQATT and SNEGSKA (reference sequence). The ends were cut back, 0 bases at V and 10 bases at J, with 7 bases in the middle. CDR3 length: 11 residues. CDR3: CSARDQNEQFF. The CDR3 DNA is TGCAGTGCTAGAGATCAGAACGAGCAGTTCTTC.

This clone is a singleton in its sample. One end of the junction is discordant with germline, which a read error may explain. This chain connects TRBV11-2 to TRBJ1-2, with a possible D match to TRBD1 (6 bases). The CDR3 is 14 amino acids. CDR1 and CDR2 (germline): SGHAT, FQNNGV. The CDR3 reads CASSLDRGNDGYTF. The CDR3 bases are TGTGCCAGCAGCTTAGACAGGGGTAACGATGGCTACACCTTC.

V and J are TRBV5-1 and TRBJ1-2; maybe TRBD1 (5 bases). V was cut by 5 bases and J by 4 bases, with 12 bases left in between. The CDR3 has 13 residues. Germline V gene data show CDR1 as SGHRS and CDR2 as YFSETQ. The CDR3 nucleotides read TGCGCCAGCAGACCGACAGATTCCTATGGCTACACCTTC. This translates into CASRPTDSYGYTF.

This sequence joins TRBV6-6 and TRBJ2-7, with 7 bases lining up with TRBD1. The germline V gene has CDR1 MNHNY and CDR2 SVGAGI (reference sequence). The CDR3 length is 14 residues. The trim removed 0 bases at V and 1 base at J, leaving 0 bases unmatched. The CDR3 region has the DNA TGTGCCAGCAGTTACTCGGACAGGTCCTACGAGCAGTACTTC. Protein: CASSYSDRSYEQYF.

The CDR3 here is CASSLNPGTSGGTDTQYF. The CDR3, as DNA: TGTGCCAGCTCCCTTAACCCCGGGACTAGCGGGGGCACAGATACGCAGTATTTT. The V gene is TRBV18, the J gene TRBJ2-3; TRBD2 agrees at 13 bases. Trimming took 6 bases from V and 1 from J; bases not matched to a gene: 10. CDR1 is KGHSH and CDR2 is LQKENI in the germline V gene. The length of the CDR3 is 18 residues.

The gene calls are TRBV5-1 and TRBJ2-7; the D is unclear. V lost 1 base, J lost 3 bases, and 11 bases lay in between. CDR1 is SGHRS, CDR2 YFSETQ, per germline. The CDR3 is 14 residues long. The chain's CDR3 is CASSLKEPVYEQYF. CDR3 nucleotide sequence: TGCGCCAGCAGCTTGAAAGAGCCTGTCTACGAGCAGTACTTC.

A word on this clone: The junction shows a germline mismatch at one end, possibly a read error. This chain connects TRBV28 to TRBJ2-7, with 10 bases matching TRBD2. In germline, CDR1 is MDHEN, CDR2 SYDVKM. This CDR3 has 12 residues. Here the CDR3 reads CASSGLGLALWF. As DNA, the CDR3 is TGTGCCAGCAGTGGCCTGGGACTAGCGCTTTGGTTC.

This chain uses TRBV10-3 with TRBJ2-3; 10 nucleotides line up with TRBD1. The germline V gene encodes CDR1 ENHRY and CDR2 SYGVKD. The CDR3 has 18 residues. V lost 3 bases and J lost 4; bases outside the gene matches: 13. For the CDR3, the DNA is TGTGCCATCAGTGAAGCGGCCCCGGACAGGGGGGGCCCAGATACGCAGTATTTT. The encoded protein is CAISEAAPDRGGPDTQYF.

The chain has TRBV29-1 and TRBJ1-2, with D uncertain. The germline gives CDR1 SQVTM, CDR2 ANQGSEA. This CDR3 has 14 residues. With 6 bases removed from V and 0 bases from J, the gap between germline ends came to 14 bases. This CDR3 reads CSVAPDGANYGYTF. Here the CDR3 DNA reads TGCAGCGTCGCCCCGGACGGGGCTAACTATGGCTACACCTTC. Using reference TRBV29-1 and TRBJ1-2 for the parts outside the CDR3, the full variable domain is SAVISQKPSRDICQRGTSLTIQCQVDSQVTMMFWYRQQPGQSLTLIATANQGSEATYESGFVIDKFPISRPNLTFSTLTVSNMSPEDSSIYLCSVAPDGANYGYTFGSGTRLTVV.

The chain links TRBV20-1 to TRBJ2-7, with no clear D. The CDR3 runs 11 residues. Per germline, CDR1 DFQATT and CDR2 SNEGSKA (reference sequence). Trimming shortened V by 5 bases and J by 2 bases, and 7 bases separated the two germline ends. The CDR3 protein is CSAGQPYEQYF. Written as DNA, the CDR3 is TGCAGTGCTGGGCAGCCCTACGAGCAGTACTTC.

The gene calls are TRBV6-1 and TRBJ2-5; TRBD2 aligns across 7 bases. CDR3 length equals 14 residues. Germline CDR1 is MNHNS and CDR2 is SASEGT. V gave up 4 bases and J gave up 5 bases; unmatched junction bases: 7. CDR3 in amino acids: CASSGPNGRETQYF. CDR3 nucleotide sequence: TGTGCCAGCAGTGGCCCAAACGGGAGGGAGACCCAGTACTTC.

The V call is TRBV18, the J call TRBJ2-1; D perhaps matches TRBD1 (6 bases). CDR1 and CDR2 from the germline V gene are KGHSH and LQKENI. This CDR3 region has 17 residues. Trimming removed 3 bases from V and 7 bases from J, with 22 bases in between. DNA for the CDR3: TGTGCCAGCTCACCCGCTCACAGGGCGGTTCCTAGGAATGAGCAGTTCTTC. Its translation is CASSPAHRAVPRNEQFF.

The V and J genes are TRBV5-5 and TRBJ2-3; weak D call: TRBD2 (6 bases). The CDR3 totals 18 residues. Per germline, CDR1 SGHKS and CDR2 YYEKEE (reference sequence). V was cut by 5 bases and J by 3 bases, with 25 bases left in between. As DNA, the CDR3 is TGTGCCAGCAGGCAACGAGGCGCGGGGACCAGCATGACAGATACGCAGTATTTT. This translates into CASRQRGAGTSMTDTQYF. The whole variable domain, remainder taken from reference TRBV5-5 and TRBJ2-3, is DAGVTQSPTHLIKTRGQQVTLRCSPISGHKSVSWYQQVLGQGPQFIFQYYEKEERGRGNFPDRFSARQFPNYSSELNVNALLLGDSALYLCASRQRGAGTSMTDTQYFGPGTRLTVL.

This clone was detected only a few times. The V and J genes are TRBV4-1 and TRBJ1-1; D gene unclear. This CDR3 comprises 12 residues. V shed 1 base and J shed 10 bases, with 10 bases lying between them. Germline V gene lookup returns CDR1 MGHRA and CDR2 YSYEKL. This CDR3 is CASSQAGVGAFF. The CDR3 DNA reads TGCGCCAGCAGCCAAGCGGGAGTCGGAGCTTTCTTT.

The J gene is TRBJ1-3, the V gene TRBV5-8; D is unclear. The CDR3 covers 15 residues. Per the germline V gene, CDR1 is SGHTS and CDR2 is YDEGEE. The V and J ends lost 1 base and 0 bases respectively, with 8 bases between them. Here the CDR3 reads CASSLNLPSGNTIYF. As DNA, the CDR3 is TGTGCCAGCAGCTTGAACTTACCCTCTGGAAACACCATATATTTT.

J is TRBJ2-1 and V is TRBV27; the D gene is possibly TRBD2 (8 bases). The CDR3 runs 16 residues. Germline V gives CDR1 MNHEY, CDR2 SMNVEV (reference sequence). Trimming stripped 6 bases from V and 7 bases from J, with 22 bases between. The CDR3 spells CASSHRGGGRRNEQFF. Written as DNA, the CDR3 is TGTGCCAGCAGCCACCGAGGGGGCGGGAGGAGGAATGAGCAGTTCTTC.

The rearrangement uses TRBV13 and TRBJ2-7; 8 bases align to TRBD1. V shed 0 bases and J 4 bases; nucleotides not matched to a gene: 11. The CDR3 length is 17 residues. In germline, CDR1 is PRHDT, CDR2 FYEKMQ (reference sequence). CDR3 in DNA: TGTGCCAGCAGCTTAGGCCCACCCTCAGGGGGCGGTTACGAGCAGTACTTC. Translated: CASSLGPPSGGGYEQYF.

The genes are TRBV21-1 and TRBJ2-7; the table assigns TRBD1, which was not confirmed against the DNA. TRBV21-1 is annotated as a pseudogene. The CDR3 is made up of 20 amino acids. The CDR3 region has the DNA TGTGCCAGCAGCACCGTATCCGGGACAAAGTATCCGCCGAGCTCCTACGAGCAGTACTTC. Its translation is CASSTVSGTKYPPSSYEQYF.

This clone has a handful of counts. V usage is TRBV6-1 and J usage is TRBJ1-1; D is perhaps TRBD1 (6 bases). Germline CDR1 reads MNHNS; CDR2 reads SASEGT. V lost 3 bases and J lost 9, with 11 bases in between. CDR3 length: 12 residues. The CDR3 is CASSDGGRKAFF. The CDR3 nucleotides read TGTGCCAGCAGTGATGGGGGCAGGAAAGCTTTCTTT.